The 9 T cell receptor beta chains presented below share a single source sample, sequenced in a study of cytomegalovirus exposure and HLA in healthy donors. Assay: immunoSEQ multiplex PCR; the TCRdb copy retains only in-frame clones and omits some. The table has roughly 280,000 clones, 65% to 90% seen once; the top ten hold less than 1.2%. The sample taken for sequencing was PBMCs. The receptors stem from a woman aged 18 to 35 in good health and CMV-seronegative.

The chain has TRBV9 and TRBJ1-5, with D possibly matching TRBD1 (5 bases). Germline V gives CDR1 SGDLS, CDR2 YYNGEE. The CDR3 totals 13 residues. Trimming took off 3 bases at V and 5 bases at J, with 9 bases between the two ends. CDR3 in DNA: TGTGCCAGCAGCGCCCGGGGGGATCAGCCCCAGCATTTT. Translated, it gives CASSARGDQPQHF.

The chain carries TRBV7-8 and TRBJ1-4; D is possibly TRBD1 (5 bases). The V gene lost 5 bases and the J gene lost 8 bases, with 18 bases spanning the gap. Germline CDR1 reads SGHVS; CDR2 reads FQNEAQ. The CDR3 sequence is 15 residues long. The CDR3 reads CASSPQAVPKEKLFF. DNA of the CDR3: TGTGCCAGCAGCCCACAGGCCGTACCGAAGGAAAAACTGTTTTTT.

The chain has TRBV15 and TRBJ2-7; 9 bases line up with TRBD1. The CDR3 covers 18 residues. The germline V gene has CDR1 LNHNV and CDR2 YYDKDF (reference sequence). Trimming cost V 8 bases and J 3 bases; bases outside gene matches: 20. The CDR3 bases are TGTGCCACCCTCGTAGACAGGGGGGGTCAGATCCTAGTCTACGAGCAGTACTTC. Translating gives CATLVDRGGQILVYEQYF. The full variable domain, with the rest looked up from reference TRBV15 and TRBJ2-7, is DAMVIQNPRYQVTQFGKPVTLSCSQTLNHNVMYWYQQKSSQAPKLLFHYYDKDFNNEADTPDNFQSRRPNTSFCFLDIRSPGLGDTAMYLCATLVDRGGQILVYEQYFGPGTRLTVT.

This clone came up a few times. The chain couples TRBV9 to TRBJ2-7; TRBD1 agrees at 9 bases. CDR1 is SGDLS, CDR2 YYNGEE, per germline. This CDR3 is built from 15 residues. V lost 3 bases to trimming and J lost 2 bases; unmatched junction nucleotides: 6. The CDR3 DNA sequence: TGTGCCAGCAGCGCCGCGGGACAGGGCCCCTACGAGCAGTACTTC. This encodes CASSAAGQGPYEQYF.

The CDR3 coding sequence is TGTGCCAGCAGACGTACCAGGGACAGCCTCACAGATACGCAGTATTTT. Translated: CASRRTRDSLTDTQYF. The rearrangement links TRBV5-4 to TRBJ2-3, with TRBD1 matching over 7 bases. Germline CDR1 is SGHNT and CDR2 is YYREEE (reference sequence). The J segment lost 2 bases and the V segment lost 5 bases, leaving 11 bases of the junction unmatched. The length of the CDR3 is 16 residues. Using reference TRBV5-4 and TRBJ2-3 for the parts outside the CDR3, the full variable domain is ETGVTQSPTHLIKTRGQQVTLRCSSQSGHNTVSWYQQALGQGPQFIFQYYREEENGRGNFPPRFSGLQFPNYSSELNVNALELDDSALYLCASRRTRDSLTDTQYFGPGTRLTVL.

The chain combines TRBV6-1 with TRBJ1-6, with TRBD1 matching over 7 bases. Trimming cost V 6 bases and J 5 bases; bases outside gene matches: 7. The length of the CDR3 is 15 residues. Germline V gene lookup returns CDR1 MNHNS and CDR2 SASEGT. CDR3 nucleotides: TGTGCCAGCAGGACCCCCGGGACAGATAATTCACCCCTCCACTTT. Protein sequence: CASRTPGTDNSPLHF.

The V gene is TRBV6-1, the J gene TRBJ1-2; D possibly corresponds to TRBD1 (6 bases). Per the germline V gene, CDR1 is MNHNS and CDR2 is SASEGT. The CDR3 is 16 residues long. Trimming stripped 0 bases from V and 4 bases from J, with 15 bases between. The CDR3 DNA sequence: TGTGCCAGCAGTGAAGCGGGGACAAGTGGGGGCTATGGCTACACCTTC. Its translation is CASSEAGTSGGYGYTF.

DNA for the CDR3: TGTGCCAGCTCACCAACCAGAGGAACAGGGGCCCCATCGCCCCAGCATTTT. Protein sequence: CASSPTRGTGAPSPQHF. V usage is TRBV18 and J usage is TRBJ1-5; 7 positions match TRBD1. Germline V gives CDR1 KGHSH, CDR2 LQKENI. CDR3 length: 17 amino acids. V lost 2 bases, J lost 9 bases, and 16 bases stayed unmatched.

V and J are TRBV7-9 and TRBJ2-1; 8 nucleotides align to TRBD1. The CDR3 consists of 17 residues. CDR1 SEHNR and CDR2 FQNEAQ come from the germline V gene (reference sequence). The V segment lost 0 bases and the J segment 5 bases; nucleotides outside the gene matches: 9. The CDR3 region is CASSLAGRDRGNNEQFF. DNA for the CDR3: TGTGCCAGCAGCTTAGCGGGTAGAGACAGGGGCAACAATGAGCAGTTCTTC. Complete variable domain (other parts from reference TRBV7-9 and TRBJ2-1): DTGVSQNPRHKITKRGQNVTFRCDPISEHNRLYWYRQTLGQGPEFLTYFQNEAQLEKSRLLSDRFSAERPKGSFSTLEIQRTEQGDSAMYLCASSLAGRDRGNNEQFFGPGTRLTVL.